Below are 23 T cell receptor beta chains sequenced from a single sample in a study of cytomegalovirus exposure and HLA in healthy donors. With 60 Vbeta and 13 Jbeta primers, the PCR was carried out. The assay was immunoSEQ multiplex PCR, and TCRdb's table has in-frame clones only and misses some. The sample shows fewer than 180,000 clones, roughly 80% of them seen only once. The sequenced material came from PBMCs. The receptors derive from a human donor in good health.

The chain employs TRBV18 and TRBJ2-5; 9 positions match TRBD2. The trim removed 3 bases at V and 5 bases at J, leaving 7 bases unmatched. The CDR3 spans 15 residues. Germline values: CDR1 KGHSH, CDR2 LQKENI. The CDR3 loop is CASSPAAGTSETQYF. The CDR3 region has the DNA TGTGCCAGCTCACCCGCCGCCGGGACTAGCGAGACCCAGTACTTC.

This rearrangement joins TRBV15 to TRBJ2-3; D gene ambiguous. CDR3 length: 11 residues. V lost 0 bases and J lost 12, with 7 bases in between. The germline V gene has CDR1 LNHNV and CDR2 YYDKDF (reference sequence). CDR3 sequence (DNA): TGTGCCACCAGCAGAGACGGAGTACAGTATTTT. Protein product: CATSRDGVQYF.

The J gene is TRBJ2-2, the V gene TRBV5-8, with 9 nucleotides matching TRBD2. With 0 bases clipped from V and 1 base from J, the junction kept 4 bases outside the gene matches. Germline CDR1 is SGHTS and CDR2 is YDEGEE. CDR3 length equals 17 residues. The DNA of the CDR3 is TGTGCCAGCAGCTTGGCCAGACTAGCGGTGAACACCGGGGAGCTGTTTTTT. Encoded protein: CASSLARLAVNTGELFF.

This clone was seen a few times. The sample has other DNA sequences that encode this CDR3 too. The rearrangement joins TRBV28 to TRBJ1-5; 9 positions agree with TRBD1. Trimming removed 2 bases from V and 6 bases from J; junction bases left unmatched: 5. The CDR3 runs to 15 residues. In germline, CDR1 is MDHEN, CDR2 SYDVKM. The CDR3 bases are TGTGCCAGCAGTTTAGGACAGGGGTATCGTCAGCCCCAGCATTTT. Residues: CASSLGQGYRQPQHF.

This clone has just one count. This sequence joins TRBV5-4 and TRBJ2-1, with 11 bases matching TRBD2. The CDR3 loop spans 15 amino acids. J was trimmed by 4 bases and V by 5 bases; bases with no gene match: 5. CDR1 is SGHNT, CDR2 YYREEE, per germline (reference sequence). The CDR3 here is CASSSSGRLYNEQFF. In DNA, the CDR3 is TGTGCCAGCAGTTCTAGCGGGAGGCTTTACAATGAGCAGTTCTTC.

The rearrangement uses TRBV5-4 and TRBJ2-2; TRBD1 matches 7 bases. V was clipped by 3 bases and J by 0 bases; unmatched bases: 2. CDR1 is SGHNT and CDR2 is YYREEE in the germline V gene (reference sequence). The CDR3 covers 15 residues. The CDR3 is CASSWGQPNTGELFF. The CDR3 DNA is TGTGCCAGCAGCTGGGGACAGCCGAACACCGGGGAGCTGTTTTTT.

The chain recombines TRBV9 with TRBJ2-3; 10 bases fit TRBD2. Germline assignment: CDR1 SGDLS and CDR2 YYNGEE. The ends lost 5 bases at V and 2 bases at J; junction bases unmatched: 5. The CDR3 spans 15 residues. CDR3 nucleotides: TGTGCCAGCAGTTGGACTAGCGGTCTCACAGATACGCAGTATTTT. Translation: CASSWTSGLTDTQYF.

The V call is TRBV7-9, the J call TRBJ1-1, with a tentative D call TRBD1 (5 bases). This CDR3 comprises 15 residues. The germline V gene has CDR1 SEHNR and CDR2 FQNEAQ (reference sequence). V was cut by 4 bases and J by 6 bases, with 18 bases left in between. The CDR3 reads CASSYGTYQSPEAFF. DNA for the CDR3: TGTGCCAGCAGCTACGGGACTTACCAGAGTCCTGAAGCTTTCTTT.

V gene TRBV9 combines with J gene TRBJ1-2; D might be TRBD1 (6 bases). This CDR3 region has 15 residues. CDR1 SGDLS and CDR2 YYNGEE come from the germline V gene. Trimming took 3 bases from V and 2 from J, leaving 14 bases between them. The CDR3, as DNA: TGTGCCAGCAGCGCCTCCGGGGGGGCGAACTATGGCTACACCTTC. It encodes CASSASGGANYGYTF. The whole variable domain, remainder taken from reference TRBV9 and TRBJ1-2, is DSGVTQTPKHLITATGQRVTLRCSPRSGDLSVYWYQQSLDQGLQFLIQYYNGEERAKGNILERFSAQQFPDLHSELNLSSLELGDSALYFCASSASGGANYGYTFGSGTRLTVV.

CDR3: CASSARALAVNTGELFF. The CDR3 nucleotides read TGTGCCAGCAGCGCACGAGCCCTAGCGGTGAACACCGGGGAGCTGTTTTTT. This chain connects TRBV7-2 to TRBJ2-2; 7 bases match TRBD2. Germline CDR1 and CDR2: SGHTA and FQGNSA. The CDR3 extends over 17 amino acids. V was clipped by 5 bases and J by 1 base; unmatched bases: 10.

The chain is built from TRBV5-1 and TRBJ2-2; 10 bases match TRBD1. Germline CDR1 reads SGHRS; CDR2 reads YFSETQ. This CDR3 has 17 amino acids. V was pared by 3 bases and J by 5 bases, with 10 bases of the junction left unmatched. CDR3 DNA: TGCGCCAGCAGCTCAAATCTCAGGACAGGGGGAACCGGGGAGCTGTTTTTT. This gives the protein CASSSNLRTGGTGELFF.

V is TRBV5-1 and J is TRBJ1-1; 11 bases are a match to TRBD1. Germline V gives CDR1 SGHRS, CDR2 YFSETQ. J gave up 6 bases and V 2 bases, and 24 bases lay outside the gene matches. CDR3 size: 21 residues. The DNA for the CDR3 is TGCGCCAGCAGCTTCCACCCGGCGGGACAGGGGGTGAACCTCCCATCCCCTGAAGCTTTCTTT. Translated: CASSFHPAGQGVNLPSPEAFF.

The gene calls are TRBV28 and TRBJ1-4, with unresolved D. The CDR3 extends over 12 amino acids. The germline V gene has CDR1 MDHEN and CDR2 SYDVKM. The V end was cut by 10 bases, the J end by 12 bases, with 18 bases between. The CDR3 here is CATHLGSGELFF. The CDR3 DNA is TGTGCCACACACCTCGGGAGCGGGGAACTGTTTTTT.

The J gene is TRBJ1-1, the V gene TRBV4-2; tentative D call: TRBD1 (5 bases). This CDR3 contains 14 residues. The germline V gene encodes CDR1 LGHNA and CDR2 YNFKEQ. Trimming left V 0 bases short and J 4 bases short, with 9 bases between. The CDR3 DNA reads TGTGCCAGCAGCCAAGATGGGGGGACCACTGAAGCTTTCTTT. Its translation: CASSQDGGTTEAFF.

This rearrangement joins TRBV4-1 to TRBJ2-7; D is perhaps TRBD1 (6 bases). Trimming stripped 5 bases from V and 6 bases from J, with 17 bases between. Germline assignment: CDR1 MGHRA and CDR2 YSYEKL. The CDR3 is 14 residues long. The DNA of the CDR3 is TGCGCCAGCAGCTCTCTACAGGGTCGGGGCGAGCAGTACTTC. This codes for CASSSLQGRGEQYF.

The chain is built from TRBV11-3 and TRBJ2-1; maybe TRBD2 (7 bases). Germline V gene sequence: CDR1 SGHNT, CDR2 YENEEA. The CDR3 spans 15 residues. Trimming shortened V by 8 bases and J by 9 bases, and 23 bases separated the two germline ends. The chain's CDR3 is CASSTYAGALSEQFF. The CDR3 nucleotides are TGTGCCAGCTCGACTTACGCGGGGGCGTTAAGTGAGCAGTTCTTC.

For this clone: This same CDR3 is encoded by further DNA sequences in the sample. The chain couples TRBV7-2 to TRBJ2-7, with D unclear. Trimming removed 4 bases at V and 0 bases at J, with 7 bases between. This CDR3 spans 13 amino acids. In germline, CDR1 is SGHTA, CDR2 FQGNSA. CDR3 coding DNA: TGTGCCAGCAGCTCGGGTCCCTCCTACGAGCAGTACTTC. This encodes CASSSGPSYEQYF.

The chain combines TRBV28 with TRBJ1-1; D ambiguous. Trimming cost V 1 base and J 1 base, with 7 bases left between them. CDR3 length: 14 residues. From germline, CDR1 is MDHEN and CDR2 SYDVKM. For the CDR3, the DNA is TGTGCCAGCAGTTTATACGCAGGGAACACTGAAGCTTTCTTT. This sequence encodes CASSLYAGNTEAFF.

V usage is TRBV27 and J usage is TRBJ2-1, with a weak D call TRBD2 (5 bases). The CDR3 extends over 14 amino acids. Germline V CDR1 and CDR2: MNHEY, SMNVEV (reference sequence). Deletions cut 2 bases from V and 4 bases from J, with 9 bases between. This chain's CDR3 is CASSLLAPYNEQFF. The CDR3 DNA sequence: TGTGCCAGCAGTTTACTAGCCCCATACAATGAGCAGTTCTTC.

The chain recombines TRBV6-1 with TRBJ2-5, with a tentative D call TRBD2 (6 bases). The V and J ends lost 2 bases and 2 bases respectively, with 21 bases between them. CDR3 length: 18 residues. In germline, CDR1 is MNHNS, CDR2 SASEGT. The chain's CDR3 is CASSERIWVGGNQETQYF. CDR3 coding DNA: TGTGCCAGCAGTGAAAGAATCTGGGTGGGAGGCAATCAAGAGACCCAGTACTTC.

The table lists this clone with a count of one. The V gene is TRBV2, the J gene TRBJ2-2; a weak D match, TRBD1 (6 bases). V lost 4 bases, J lost 4 bases, and 13 bases lay in between. Germline CDR1 is SNHLY and CDR2 is FYNNEI. The CDR3 loop spans 15 amino acids. As DNA, the CDR3 is TGTGCCAGCAGTGCTGACAGGAGAGGCACCGGGGAGCTGTTTTTT. Translation gives CASSADRRGTGELFF.

V usage is TRBV30 and J usage is TRBJ1-5; D may be TRBD1 (6 bases). The germline V and J ends were trimmed by 5 bases and 1 base, with 12 bases remaining between them. The CDR3 consists of 14 residues. In germline, CDR1 is GTSNPN, CDR2 SVGIG (reference sequence). The CDR3 region is CAWENRASNQPQHF. The CDR3 DNA reads TGTGCCTGGGAAAACAGGGCGAGCAATCAGCCCCAGCATTTT.

The V and J genes are TRBV6-6 and TRBJ2-5; a possible D gene is TRBD1 (5 bases). This CDR3 comprises 15 residues. Germline V lookup: CDR1 MNHNY, CDR2 SVGAGI (reference sequence). The ends were cut back, 5 bases at V and 10 bases at J, with 23 bases in the middle. In nucleotides, the CDR3 is TGTGCCAGCAGTCCGGACAACATACACCCCGTAGTCCAGTACTTC. It is translated as CASSPDNIHPVVQYF.